These 31 T cell receptor beta chains were all obtained from the same sample, sequenced in a study of blood T cell repertoires in COVID-19. TCRdb's copy holds only in-frame clones and misses some; the assay was immunoSEQ multiplex PCR. Among about 300,000 clones listed, around 87% were seen once. The sample was peripheral blood. The receptor set was obtained from a woman aged 40 to 50 who had recovered from COVID-19.

The rearrangement links TRBV27 to TRBJ2-1, with D maybe TRBD1 (6 bases). Germline CDR1 reads MNHEY; CDR2 reads SMNVEV (reference sequence). CDR3 length: 16 amino acids. Trimming took 6 bases from V and 4 from J, leaving 19 bases between them. CDR3 nucleotides: TGTGCCAGCAGATACAGGGTCGGCGGGCAATACAATGAGCAGTTCTTC. This gives the protein CASRYRVGGQYNEQFF.

The chain combines TRBV7-6 with TRBJ1-4, with a weak D call TRBD1 (6 bases). Trimming stripped 5 bases from V and 8 bases from J, with 15 bases between. The germline V gene encodes CDR1 SGHVS and CDR2 FNYEAQ. The CDR3 covers 14 residues. The CDR3 loop reads CASSGQPSGEKLFF. The DNA for the CDR3 is TGTGCCAGCAGCGGACAGCCGTCTGGAGAAAAACTGTTTTTT.

The chain links TRBV7-2 to TRBJ1-2; D is unresolved. The CDR3 consists of 14 residues. Trimming removed 5 bases from V and 3 bases from J, with 13 bases in between. Looked up from germline, CDR1 is SGHTA and CDR2 is FQGNSA. The CDR3 is CASSPSDTYYGYTF. In nucleotides, the CDR3 is TGTGCCAGCAGCCCCTCTGACACCTACTATGGCTACACCTTC. The full variable domain, in which reference TRBV7-2 and TRBJ1-2 provide the parts outside the CDR3, is GAGVSQSPSNKVTEKGKDVELRCDPISGHTALYWYRQSLGQGLEFLIYFQGNSAPDKSGLPSDRFSAERTGGSVSTLTIQRTQQEDSAVYLCASSPSDTYYGYTFGSGTRLTVV.

This sequence joins TRBV7-2 and TRBJ2-5; D unclear. Trimming took off 1 base at V and 5 bases at J, with 11 bases between the two ends. The CDR3 runs 14 residues. CDR1 is SGHTA, CDR2 FQGNSA, per germline. CDR3 region: CASSLGGRTETQYF. CDR3 sequence (DNA): TGTGCCAGCAGCTTAGGCGGCCGAACGGAGACCCAGTACTTC.

This clone is a singleton in its sample. V and J are TRBV7-9 and TRBJ2-2, with TRBD1 matching 7 bases. The CDR3 covers 18 residues. Germline V lookup: CDR1 SEHNR, CDR2 FQNEAQ (reference sequence). The V segment lost 7 bases and the J segment 3 bases; nucleotides outside the gene matches: 17. Here the CDR3 reads CASIPSTGTATYTGELFF. The CDR3 DNA reads TGTGCCAGCATTCCATCCACCGGGACAGCGACTTACACCGGGGAGCTGTTTTTT.

The rearrangement uses TRBV18 and TRBJ2-2; D is unclear. Germline V gene lookup returns CDR1 KGHSH and CDR2 LQKENI. The CDR3 totals 14 residues. V was pared by 1 base and J by 4 bases, with 7 bases between. CDR3 in DNA: TGTGCCAGCTCACCACAAACCGGCACCGGGGAGCTGTTTTTT. Amino acids: CASSPQTGTGELFF.

J is TRBJ1-3 and V is TRBV2, with no clear D. This CDR3 is built from 13 residues. Germline V CDR1 and CDR2: SNHLY, FYNNEI. V was pared by 9 bases and J by 0 bases, with 9 bases between. The CDR3 here is CASGRGSGNTIYF. The CDR3 nucleotides are TGTGCCAGTGGACGGGGCTCTGGAAACACCATATATTTT.

The chain employs TRBV27 and TRBJ1-2; 7 positions match TRBD1. Germline V CDR1 and CDR2: MNHEY, SMNVEV (reference sequence). The trim removed 2 bases at V and 3 bases at J, leaving 9 bases unmatched. The CDR3 loop spans 16 amino acids. The CDR3 sequence: CASSLRDSFGHYGYTF. The CDR3 bases are TGTGCCAGCAGTTTAAGGGACAGCTTTGGCCACTATGGCTACACCTTC.

The CDR3: CASSQTEAGNTIYF. The CDR3 DNA follows: TGTGCCAGCAGCCAGACAGAGGCTGGAAACACCATATATTTT. The rearrangement links TRBV3-1 (or the pseudogene TRBV3-2) to TRBJ1-3, with D possibly matching TRBD1 (5 bases). Germline-derived CDR1 and CDR2 are LGHDT and YNNKEL (reference sequence). The V end lost 3 bases, the J end lost 2 bases, and 8 bases lay between the germline ends. This CDR3 comprises 14 residues.

This clone came up once. The V gene is TRBV30, the J gene TRBJ1-5, with D perhaps TRBD1 (6 bases). Trimming took 2 bases from V and 3 from J, leaving 14 bases between them. CDR3 length: 15 residues. Germline V gives CDR1 GTSNPN, CDR2 SVGIG (reference sequence). This CDR3 is CAWSRPGQFNQPQHF. In nucleotides, the CDR3 is TGTGCCTGGAGTAGGCCAGGACAGTTCAATCAGCCCCAGCATTTT.

This clone occurred a few times. The chain recombines TRBV10-3 with TRBJ1-1, with D maybe TRBD1 (5 bases). CDR3 length equals 14 residues. Germline values: CDR1 ENHRY, CDR2 SYGVKD. V was shortened by 0 bases and J by 5 bases, with 10 bases between the two germline ends. The CDR3 is CAISESFGATEAFF. In DNA form, the CDR3 reads TGTGCCATCAGTGAGTCCTTTGGGGCGACTGAAGCTTTCTTT.

The V call is TRBV5-1, the J call TRBJ1-4; TRBD1 agrees at 7 bases. CDR1 and CDR2 from the germline V gene are SGHRS and YFSETQ. J lost 8 bases, V lost 4 bases, and 11 bases had no gene match. This CDR3 comprises 15 residues. CDR3 sequence (DNA): TGCGCCAGCAGCGAGTGGACAGGAGTGGCGGAAAAACTGTTTTTT. Translated, it gives CASSEWTGVAEKLFF.

This clone showed up just once. V usage is TRBV27 and J usage is TRBJ1-6; D unclear. V shed 8 bases and J shed 7 bases, with 3 bases lying between them. There are 10 residues in the CDR3. Looked up from germline, CDR1 is MNHEY and CDR2 is SMNVEV (reference sequence). CDR3 sequence (DNA): TGTGCCAGCCAGAATTCACCCCTCCACTTT. It encodes CASQNSPLHF.

The J gene is TRBJ1-5, the V gene TRBV19; possible D gene TRBD1, 5 bases. V was trimmed by 7 bases and J by 1 base, leaving 20 bases between them. CDR1 is LNHDA and CDR2 is SQIVND in the germline V gene (reference sequence). The CDR3 consists of 17 residues. CDR3 residues: CASTGPGGIGSNQPQHF. The DNA for the CDR3 is TGTGCCAGTACTGGACCCGGGGGAATTGGAAGCAATCAGCCCCAGCATTTT.

Only a few counts were recorded for this clone. The chain is built from TRBV19 and TRBJ2-7; D is uncertain. CDR1 is LNHDA, CDR2 SQIVND, per germline (reference sequence). There are 14 residues in the CDR3. V was shortened by 1 base and J by 2 bases, with 9 bases between the two germline ends. The CDR3 coding sequence is TGTGCCAGTAGTATAGGGGCAGCCACCTACGAGCAGTACTTC. It specifies CASSIGAATYEQYF.

The chain links TRBV19 to TRBJ2-5; a possible D gene is TRBD1 (7 bases). Trimming took 1 base from V and 6 from J, leaving 15 bases between them. CDR1 and CDR2 (germline): LNHDA, SQIVND (reference sequence). The CDR3 runs to 15 residues. The CDR3 nucleotides read TGTGCCAGTAGTATAGCAGGGGGAGGCGTAAAGACCCAGTACTTC. The encoded protein is CASSIAGGGVKTQYF.

This chain connects TRBV21-1 to TRBJ1-1. TRBV21-1 is a known pseudogene. This CDR3 spans 15 amino acids. The CDR3 DNA reads TGTGCCAGCAGCAAAGTGGGAGAAGGATGGACTGAAGCTTTCTTT. Its translation: CASSKVGEGWTEAFF.

The chain has TRBV6-2 or TRBV6-3 and TRBJ2-3, with 9 bases aligning to TRBD1. There are 16 residues in the CDR3. The V gene's germline CDR1 is MNHEY and CDR2 SVGEGT. V shed 2 bases and J 3 bases; nucleotides not matched to a gene: 6. The CDR3 nucleotides are TGTGCCAGCAGTTACGCCGGGACAGGGAGTACAGATACGCAGTATTTT. As protein: CASSYAGTGSTDTQYF.

Only one count was recorded for this clone. CDR3 DNA: TGTGCCAGCAGTGCCCCTAGCGGGGGGGCTGGTGAGCAGTTCTTC. It yields the protein CASSAPSGGAGEQFF. This chain joins TRBV6-2 or TRBV6-3 and TRBJ2-1; the match to TRBD2 covers 12 bases. The length of the CDR3 is 15 residues. Trimming took 5 bases from V and 9 from J; bases not matched to a gene: 8. In germline, CDR1 is MNHEY, CDR2 SVGEGT.

J is TRBJ2-6 and V is TRBV9; no clear D gene. V was clipped by 3 bases and J by 2 bases, with 15 bases between them. Germline CDR1 reads SGDLS; CDR2 reads YYNGEE. The CDR3 sequence is 17 residues long. The DNA for the CDR3 is TGTGCCAGCAGCGACTACCCCGCCCGCGCTGGGGCCAACGTCCTGACTTTC. Translating gives CASSDYPARAGANVLTF. Supplemented by reference TRBV9 and TRBJ2-6, the full variable domain reads DSGVTQTPKHLITATGQRVTLRCSPRSGDLSVYWYQQSLDQGLQFLIQYYNGEERAKGNILERFSAQQFPDLHSELNLSSLELGDSALYFCASSDYPARAGANVLTFGAGSRLTVL.

This sequence joins TRBV3-1 (or the pseudogene TRBV3-2) and TRBJ2-4; tentative D call: TRBD2 (6 bases). V lost 2 bases and J lost 2, with 22 bases in between. This CDR3 is built from 19 residues. The germline CDR1 and CDR2 sequences are LGHDT and YNNKEL (reference sequence). CDR3 nucleotides: TGTGCCAGCAGCCAAACGACGCCGAGCGGGCATTCAACCAAAAACATTCAGTACTTC. The encoded protein is CASSQTTPSGHSTKNIQYF.

This clone was counted a few times. This CDR3 is also generated by other DNA sequences in the sample. The chain recombines TRBV5-5 with TRBJ1-2, with a tentative D call TRBD1 (6 bases). The CDR3 has 13 amino acids. CDR1 SGHKS and CDR2 YYEKEE come from the germline V gene (reference sequence). V was cut by 3 bases and J by 3 bases, with 9 bases left in between. Written as DNA, the CDR3 is TGTGCCAGCAGCTCGGGGGGCGACTATGGCTACACCTTC. Translated: CASSSGGDYGYTF.

The chain combines TRBV29-1 with TRBJ1-2; the D gene is possibly TRBD1 (6 bases). V gave up 5 bases and J gave up 4 bases, with 8 bases separating them. Looked up from germline, CDR1 is SQVTM and CDR2 is ANQGSEA. The CDR3 contains 11 residues. This CDR3 is CSVLQGYGYTF. CDR3 sequence (DNA): TGCAGCGTTCTACAGGGCTATGGCTACACCTTC.

The chain combines TRBV9 with TRBJ1-4; 8 bases align to TRBD1. Trimming at V came to 4 bases and at J to 7 bases, leaving 12 bases not matched to a gene. Germline V lookup: CDR1 SGDLS, CDR2 YYNGEE. This CDR3 spans 16 amino acids. The CDR3 DNA reads TGTGCCAGCAGCTCAAGTGGGGGGACAGGTGGTGAAAAACTGTTTTTT. Translated: CASSSSGGTGGEKLFF.

The chain uses TRBV5-1 and TRBJ2-5; 8 bases map to TRBD2. The trim removed 2 bases at V and 5 bases at J, leaving 5 bases unmatched. The CDR3 spans 14 residues. CDR1 and CDR2 from the germline V gene are SGHRS and YFSETQ. As DNA, the CDR3 is TGCGCCAGCAGCTTACCAGCGGGGGAGGAGACCCAGTACTTC. This translates into CASSLPAGEETQYF.

V is TRBV7-8 and J is TRBJ1-1, with D unclear. The CDR3 runs 12 residues. V lost 10 bases and J lost 1, with 10 bases in between. CDR1 and CDR2 (germline): SGHVS, FQNEAQ. CDR3 DNA: TGTGCCACGGCGGGAGGGAACACTGAAGCTTTCTTT. Its translation is CATAGGNTEAFF.

The chain carries TRBV9 and TRBJ2-7; D is possibly TRBD2 (6 bases). Trimming left V 3 bases short and J 2 bases short, with 15 bases between. Germline V gene lookup returns CDR1 SGDLS and CDR2 YYNGEE. The CDR3 covers 15 residues. CDR3 coding DNA: TGTGCCAGCAGCGCCTACGGGGGTTCGGCCTACGAGCAGTACTTC. This codes for CASSAYGGSAYEQYF.

The V call is TRBV7-9, the J call TRBJ2-5; 10 bases agree with TRBD2. CDR3 size: 15 residues. CDR1 is SEHNR, CDR2 FQNEAQ, per germline (reference sequence). Germline trimming cut 0 bases from V and 5 bases from J; bases unmatched to any gene: 3. CDR3 loop: CASSLALAGRETQYF. Written as DNA, the CDR3 is TGTGCCAGCAGCTTAGCACTAGCGGGGAGGGAGACCCAGTACTTC. The variable domain in full, completed from reference TRBV7-9 and TRBJ2-5, reads DTGVSQNPRHKITKRGQNVTFRCDPISEHNRLYWYRQTLGQGPEFLTYFQNEAQLEKSRLLSDRFSAERPKGSFSTLEIQRTEQGDSAMYLCASSLALAGRETQYFGPGTRLLVL.

This clone was picked up one time. This chain links TRBV6-1 with TRBJ1-2; a weak D match, TRBD1 (6 bases). Germline V gene data show CDR1 as MNHNS and CDR2 as SASEGT. V lost 3 bases to trimming and J lost 4 bases, with 15 bases between them. The CDR3 consists of 15 residues. The CDR3 loop is CASSEGAGALYGYTF. CDR3 sequence (DNA): TGTGCCAGCAGTGAGGGGGCAGGGGCCCTCTATGGCTACACCTTC.

CDR3 protein: CASSLMDRGYGYTF. The DNA of the CDR3 is TGTGCCAGCAGTTTAATGGACAGGGGCTATGGCTACACCTTC. The gene calls are TRBV6-2 or TRBV6-3 and TRBJ1-2; 9 nucleotides align to TRBD1. Germline CDR1 MNHEY, CDR2 SVGEGT. Trimming at V came to 4 bases and at J to 4 bases, leaving 4 bases not matched to a gene. The CDR3 runs to 14 residues.

This clone came up once. The rearrangement links TRBV4-3 to TRBJ1-4; no definite D call. The CDR3 covers 15 residues. Germline loops: CDR1 LGHNA, CDR2 YSLEER. V lost 4 bases to trimming and J lost 3 bases, with 12 bases between them. CDR3 DNA: TGCGCCAGCAGCCCCCGGGTCGGGGCTAATGAAAAACTGTTTTTT. Protein sequence: CASSPRVGANEKLFF.